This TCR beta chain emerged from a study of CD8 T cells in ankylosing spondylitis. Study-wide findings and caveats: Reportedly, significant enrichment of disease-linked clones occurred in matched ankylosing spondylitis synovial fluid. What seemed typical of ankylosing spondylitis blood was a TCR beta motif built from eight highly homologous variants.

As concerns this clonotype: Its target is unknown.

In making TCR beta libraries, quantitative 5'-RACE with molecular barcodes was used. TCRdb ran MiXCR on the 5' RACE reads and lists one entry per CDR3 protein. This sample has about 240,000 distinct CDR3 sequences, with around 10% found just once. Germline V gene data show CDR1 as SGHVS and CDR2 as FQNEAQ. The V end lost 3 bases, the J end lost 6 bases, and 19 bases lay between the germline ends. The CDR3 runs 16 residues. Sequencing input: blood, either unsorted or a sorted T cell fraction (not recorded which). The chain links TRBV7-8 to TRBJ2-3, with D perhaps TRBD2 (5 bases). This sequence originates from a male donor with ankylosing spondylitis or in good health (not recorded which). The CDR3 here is CASSFVEGPLGDTQYF. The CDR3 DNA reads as TGTGCCAGCAGCTTCGTTGAGGGCCCTCTTGGGGATACGCAGTATTTT.